This T cell receptor (beta chain) appears in the sequencing data of a study of cytotoxic CD8 clonotypes in ibrutinib-treated CLL. V dropped 5 bases and J dropped 7 bases, with 16 bases sitting between them. The germline V gene encodes CDR1 SGDLS and CDR2 YYNGEE. There are 13 residues in the CDR3. Sequencing was performed with immunoSEQ multiplex PCR; in TCRdb, only in-frame clones are kept and a portion is missing. Among hundreds of thousands of clones listed, around 70% were seen once. Sequencing was performed on PBMCs, taken after 24 months of ibrutinib treatment. The chain has TRBV9 and TRBJ2-7; D remains unclear. The TCR was taken from a human donor with chronic lymphocytic leukemia. The CDR3 nucleotides read TGTGCCAGCAGTCTTACAAGTCAGGAGGAGCAGTACTTC. Amino acid sequence: CASSLTSQEEQYF.